The rows below give T cell receptor beta chains drawn from one sample of a study of cytomegalovirus exposure and HLA in healthy donors. Profiled with immunoSEQ multiplex PCR; TCRdb holds only in-frame clones, not every one. The sample consists of some 270,000 clones, 75% to 85% of them appearing once. The sequencing sample was made of PBMCs. The receptors shown here come from a girl aged 2-15 years in good health and CMV-seronegative. CDR3s include the opening cysteine and the closing phenylalanine or tryptophan. Each record gives: V gene, D gene, clone size, J gene, CDR3 protein, CDR3 DNA. A D gene is named only where the DNA matches it firmly. For some rows the clone size is stated as once, few or many, or as a class when expanded; others skip it.

TRBV28	-	-	TRBJ2-5	CASSLSLTGTQYF	TGTGCCAGCAGTTTGAGCCTGACAGGGACCCAGTACTTC
TRBV5-1	-	-	TRBJ2-2	CASSERGGDTGELFF	TGCGCCAGCAGCGAGCGAGGGGGGGACACCGGGGAGCTGTTTTTT
TRBV4-1	TRBD2	-	TRBJ2-7	CASSQVGWTSGRTSEQYF	TGCGCCAGCAGCCAGGTGGGATGGACTAGCGGGAGAACGAGCGAGCAGTACTTC
TRBV15	TRBD2	-	TRBJ2-3	CATSIGRTSGGPDTQYF	TGTGCCACCAGCATTGGGCGGACTAGCGGGGGGCCAGATACGCAGTATTTT
TRBV30	-	-	TRBJ1-2	CAWNPYRVFLPKGTLANYGYTF	TGTGCCTGGAATCCATACAGGGTTTTTCTCCCGAAGGGGACCTTAGCTAACTATGGCTACACCTTC
TRBV4-2	-	-	TRBJ2-7	CASTPARGRDLSYEQYF	TGTGCCAGCACCCCGGCCCGAGGCAGGGATCTTTCCTACGAGCAGTACTTC
TRBV7-6	TRBD2	-	TRBJ2-7	CASSPRTSGGAPPYEQYF	TGTGCCAGCAGCCCCCGGACTAGCGGGGGGGCACCCCCTTACGAGCAGTACTTC
TRBV5-6	TRBD1	-	TRBJ2-7	CASSLRWTGLNYEQYF	TGTGCCAGCAGCTTGAGGTGGACAGGGTTAAACTACGAGCAGTACTTC
TRBV7-9	TRBD2	-	TRBJ2-1	CASSSTSVGQSEQFF	TGTGCCAGCAGCTCGACTAGCGTAGGTCAAAGTGAGCAGTTCTTC
TRBV28	-	-	TRBJ2-1	CASSASWQGLLSAPFNEQFF	TGTGCCAGCAGCGCCTCCTGGCAGGGACTCTTGTCTGCCCCCTTCAATGAGCAGTTCTTC
TRBV14	-	-	TRBJ2-3	CASSQGIVESTDTQYF	TGTGCCAGCAGCCAAGGAATCGTGGAGAGCACAGATACGCAGTATTTT
TRBV5-1	TRBD1	-	TRBJ2-3	CASSSNPGQGSTDTQYF	TGCGCCAGCAGCTCTAATCCGGGACAGGGTAGCACAGATACGCAGTATTTT
TRBV27	-	-	TRBJ2-3	CASSFLILAGVADTQYF	TGTGCCAGCAGTTTCCTCATCCTAGCTGGGGTGGCAGATACGCAGTATTTT
TRBV2	-	few	TRBJ1-2	CASSRESPLNYGYTF	TGTGCCAGCAGTCGTGAAAGCCCACTGAACTATGGCTACACCTTC
TRBV30	-	-	TRBJ1-1	CAGGRQNTEAFF	TGTGCCGGGGGCCGACAGAACACTGAAGCTTTCTTT
TRBV5-4	TRBD2	few	TRBJ2-2	CASTSRGEGGELFF	TGTGCCAGCACCTCTCGCGGGGAGGGCGGGGAGCTGTTTTTT
TRBV11-2	-	once	TRBJ2-7	CACSGVGYPREQYF	TGTGCCTGCTCCGGGGTAGGGTATCCTCGGGAGCAGTACTTC
TRBV5-1	TRBD1	-	TRBJ2-3	CASSLSGGDRGDTQYF	TGCGCCAGCAGCTTGTCAGGGGGAGATCGGGGAGATACGCAGTATTTT
TRBV2	-	-	TRBJ2-1	CASSEFGTPGLNEQFF	TGTGCCAGCAGTGAATTTGGGACTCCTGGCCTCAATGAGCAGTTCTTC
TRBV6-5	-	few	TRBJ1-4	CASSYSGNEKLFF	TGTGCCAGCAGTTACTCCGGTAATGAAAAACTGTTTTTT
TRBV6-1	-	few	TRBJ2-7	CASSAQGYEQYF	TGTGCCAGCAGTGCGCAGGGCTACGAGCAGTACTTC
TRBV5-4	TRBD2	few	TRBJ2-7	CASSLKGGPHEQYF	TGTGCCAGCAGCTTGAAGGGAGGGCCCCACGAGCAGTACTTC
TRBV2	-	-	TRBJ2-3	CASSLETDTQYF	TGTGCCAGCAGTCTTGAGACAGATACGCAGTATTTT
TRBV6-6	-	-	TRBJ2-7	CASRGHEQYF	TGTGCCAGCAGGGGCCACGAGCAGTACTTC
TRBV10-2	-	few	TRBJ1-1	CASSPGGTTEAFF	TGCGCCAGCAGTCCGGGGGGGACCACTGAAGCTTTCTTT
TRBV5-1	TRBD1	-	TRBJ1-6	CASSPGTANSPLHF	TGCGCCAGCAGCCCCGGGACAGCGAATTCACCCCTCCACTTT
TRBV2	-	-	TRBJ1-6	CASSRDNPSRLYNSPLHF	TGTGCCAGCAGTCGGGACAACCCCTCCCGACTCTATAATTCACCCCTCCACTTT
TRBV19	TRBD1	-	TRBJ2-7	CASSIAPRDRWPYEQYF	TGTGCCAGTAGTATAGCGCCCCGGGACAGGTGGCCCTACGAGCAGTACTTC
TRBV7-2	TRBD1	-	TRBJ1-1	CASSLQGSGGNEAFF	TGTGCCAGCAGCTTACAAGGGTCAGGGGGAAATGAAGCTTTCTTT